These 27 T cell receptor beta chains came from one sample sequenced in a study of blood T cells in healthy people across ages. The authors ran a second PCR of 7 to 11 cycles using a sample-barcoded 5' primer and a J-beta primer mix. One entry per CDR3 protein results from TCRdb running MiXCR on the 5' RACE reads. The table has about 640,000 distinct CDR3 sequences, less than 45% seen once. Sequencing was carried out using blood. The receptor set was obtained from an older man in good health.

The chain has TRBV12-5 and TRBJ1-6; D might be TRBD1 (6 bases). The ends were cut back, 1 base at V and 4 bases at J, with 17 bases in the middle. The CDR3 is 18 residues long. CDR1 is LGHNT and CDR2 is FRNRAP in the germline V gene. CDR3 sequence reads: CASGLAVGAFLYNSPLHF. In nucleotides, the CDR3 is TGTGCTAGTGGTTTGGCCGTGGGGGCCTTTCTTTATAATTCACCCCTCCACTTT.

For this clonotype: At one end the junction does not follow the germline gene, possibly because of a read error. This chain uses TRBV7-9 with TRBJ2-3; the match to TRBD2 covers 8 bases. This CDR3 comprises 15 residues. CDR1 SEHNR and CDR2 FQNEAQ come from the germline V gene (reference sequence). The CDR3 nucleotides read TGTGCCAGCAGCTTAGGGGGACTAGGCGCAGATGCGCAGTATTTT. It is translated as CASSLGGLGADAQYF.

The CDR3 spells CASSQFWESSIFQPNTGELFF. CDR3 bases: TGCGCCAGCAGCCAATTTTGGGAGTCGAGCATCTTCCAGCCCAACACCGGGGAGCTGTTTTTT. The gene calls are TRBV4-3 and TRBJ2-2, with TRBD2 as a possible D gene (5 bases). Germline CDR1 LGHNA, CDR2 YSLEER. Trimming removed 2 bases from V and 2 bases from J, with 27 bases in between. The CDR3 has 21 amino acids.

Many counts were recorded for this clonotype. This chain connects TRBV4-1 to TRBJ1-6; D is unclear. The CDR3 spans 15 residues. Germline V gives CDR1 MGHRA, CDR2 YSYEKL. V was trimmed by 3 bases and J by 8 bases, leaving 14 bases between them. The CDR3 protein is CASSQSVQRYSPLHF. DNA for the CDR3: TGCGCCAGCAGCCAGTCAGTTCAGCGGTATTCACCCCTCCACTTT.

The V gene is TRBV6-4, the J gene TRBJ2-2; 8 bases are a match to TRBD1. Germline trimming cut 6 bases from V and 0 bases from J; bases unmatched to any gene: 6. The CDR3 loop spans 16 amino acids. The germline CDR1 and CDR2 sequences are MRHNA and SNTAGT. The CDR3 sequence is CASRLSTGANTGELFF. The CDR3 DNA follows: TGTGCCAGCAGACTTTCGACAGGGGCGAACACCGGGGAGCTGTTTTTT.

Ten or more counts support this clonotype. The chain couples TRBV29-1 to TRBJ2-7; 7 nucleotides match TRBD1. The ends lost 6 bases at V and 3 bases at J; junction bases unmatched: 5. From germline, CDR1 is SQVTM and CDR2 ANQGSEA. The CDR3 extends over 12 amino acids. The CDR3 DNA reads as TGCAGCGTCAGGACAGGATACTACGAGCAGTACTTC. This sequence encodes CSVRTGYYEQYF.

The genes are TRBV19 and TRBJ2-1, with 11 bases matching TRBD1. The trim removed 3 bases at V and 8 bases at J, leaving 6 bases unmatched. Per the germline V gene, CDR1 is LNHDA and CDR2 is SQIVND (reference sequence). The CDR3 extends over 15 amino acids. The CDR3: CASSIGDRGIHEQFF. In DNA form, the CDR3 reads TGTGCCAGTAGTATCGGGGACAGGGGGATTCATGAGCAGTTCTTC.

This clonotype was detected a few times. The chain links TRBV7-9 to TRBJ1-4; no reliable D call. CDR3 size: 14 residues. Germline lookup yields CDR1 SEHNR and CDR2 FQNEAQ (reference sequence). V was shortened by 4 bases and J by 8 bases, with 14 bases between the two germline ends. This chain's CDR3 is CASSSPERGEKLFF. DNA of the CDR3: TGTGCCAGCAGCTCCCCAGAGCGTGGGGAAAAACTGTTTTTT.

J is TRBJ2-5 and V is TRBV6-1, with D possibly being TRBD2 (6 bases). V lost 3 bases to trimming and J lost 4 bases, with 18 bases between them. Per germline, CDR1 MNHNS and CDR2 SASEGT. The CDR3 runs to 16 residues. CDR3 sequence: CASSDPPPRRGETQYF. The CDR3 DNA reads TGTGCCAGCAGTGATCCGCCACCCCGGAGGGGAGAGACCCAGTACTTC.

This chain connects TRBV20-1 to TRBJ2-5, with D perhaps TRBD2 (6 bases). The V and J ends lost 1 base and 7 bases respectively, with 19 bases between them. Germline assignment: CDR1 DFQATT and CDR2 SNEGSKA (reference sequence). The CDR3 spans 15 residues. CDR3 amino acids: CSARVASRLEGTQYF. The CDR3 coding sequence is TGCAGTGCTAGAGTGGCCTCCCGGCTGGAGGGGACCCAGTACTTC.

This rearrangement joins TRBV4-1 to TRBJ1-6; D remains ambiguous. Trimming cost V 1 base and J 5 bases, with 9 bases left between them. Germline CDR1 MGHRA, CDR2 YSYEKL. This CDR3 comprises 15 residues. DNA of the CDR3: TGCGCCAGCAGCCAAGTCTTTGGGGATAATTCACCCCTCCACTTT. Amino acid sequence: CASSQVFGDNSPLHF.

The chain links TRBV24-1 to TRBJ2-2; D is possibly TRBD1 (5 bases). V was shortened by 0 bases and J by 4 bases, with 20 bases between the two germline ends. Looked up from germline, CDR1 is KGHDR and CDR2 is SFDVKD. The CDR3 is 19 amino acids. CDR3 residues: CATSDLQGARTRITGELFF. The DNA for the CDR3 is TGTGCCACCAGTGATTTGCAAGGGGCACGTACCCGAATCACCGGGGAGCTGTTTTTT.

This clonotype has more than one count but fewer than ten. The V gene is TRBV4-1, the J gene TRBJ1-1; perhaps TRBD1 as D (6 bases). Trimming pared 0 bases from V and 0 bases from J, leaving 14 bases between. CDR3 length: 17 amino acids. Per germline, CDR1 MGHRA and CDR2 YSYEKL. CDR3 coding DNA: TGCGCCAGCAGCCAAGATCGAGGAGGGGGTATGAACACTGAAGCTTTCTTT. Translation: CASSQDRGGGMNTEAFF.

J is TRBJ2-1 and V is TRBV7-8, with 7 bases identical to TRBD2. The CDR3 is made up of 17 amino acids. From germline, CDR1 is SGHVS and CDR2 FQNEAQ. After removal of 3 bases from V and 5 bases from J, the junction contained 13 bases not matched to a gene. DNA for the CDR3: TGTGCCAGCAGCTTTAGGCCAGGACTAGTAGTTAACAATGAGCAGTTCTTC. Its translation: CASSFRPGLVVNNEQFF. The full variable domain, completed using reference TRBV7-8 and TRBJ2-1, is GAGVSQSPRYKVAKRGQDVALRCDPISGHVSLFWYQQALGQGPEFLTYFQNEAQLDKSGLPSDRFFAERPEGSVSTLKIQRTQQEDSAVYLCASSFRPGLVVNNEQFFGPGTRLTVL.

This clonotype was found many times. The chain couples TRBV7-8 to TRBJ2-3, with D uncertain. Germline lookup yields CDR1 SGHVS and CDR2 FQNEAQ. This CDR3 contains 11 residues. Between the trimmed V and J ends, which lost 3 bases and 6 bases, there was a span of 4 bases. The CDR3 loop is CASSFRDTQYF. For the CDR3, the DNA is TGTGCCAGCAGCTTTAGGGATACGCAGTATTTT.

This clonotype was counted a few times. The V call is TRBV6-6, the J call TRBJ2-7; a weak D match, TRBD1 (6 bases). This CDR3 comprises 15 residues. Between the trimmed V and J ends, which lost 7 bases and 7 bases, there was a span of 23 bases. The V gene's germline CDR1 is MNHNY and CDR2 SVGAGI (reference sequence). The CDR3 region is CASINSGQGSGEQYF. The CDR3 coding sequence is TGTGCCAGCATTAACTCAGGGCAGGGGTCGGGAGAGCAGTACTTC.

V gene TRBV6-1 combines with J gene TRBJ1-2; tentative D call: TRBD1 (5 bases). Germline-derived CDR1 and CDR2 are MNHNS and SASEGT. The CDR3 is made up of 19 amino acids. With 6 bases removed from V and 1 base from J, the gap between germline ends came to 27 bases. CDR3 sequence reads: CASSQGLGEKNGHNYGYTF. In DNA, the CDR3 is TGTGCCAGCAGCCAAGGCTTGGGGGAAAAAAACGGGCATAACTATGGCTACACCTTC.

The chain joins TRBV12-3 or TRBV12-4 to TRBJ2-1, with D perhaps TRBD1 (5 bases). The V end was cut by 3 bases, the J end by 10 bases, with 10 bases between. This CDR3 has 12 amino acids. CDR3 region: CASSFRRQEQFF. CDR3 nucleotides: TGTGCCAGCAGTTTCAGGCGACAGGAGCAGTTCTTC.

Only a few counts were recorded for this clonotype. The genes are TRBV27 and TRBJ1-2; D gene unclear. Germline values: CDR1 MNHEY, CDR2 SMNVEV (reference sequence). The CDR3 has 15 amino acids. The V end was cut by 4 bases, the J end by 4 bases, with 16 bases between. CDR3 amino acids: CASSYLNPGPYGYTF. The DNA for the CDR3 is TGTGCCAGCAGTTATTTAAACCCCGGGCCCTATGGCTACACCTTC.

The rearrangement uses TRBV20-1 and TRBJ2-4; D unresolved. The J call may not be correct, given that the DNA end is closer to TRBJ2-7. In germline, CDR1 is DFQATT, CDR2 SNEGSKA (reference sequence). The CDR3 is 12 residues long. CDR3: CSAPGRYYEQYF. The CDR3 nucleotides are TGCAGTGCCCCTGGACGGTATTACGAGCAGTACTTC.

This clonotype was seen many times. The rearrangement uses TRBV5-6 and TRBJ2-3, with D possibly being TRBD2 (6 bases). V was pared by 2 bases and J by 4 bases, with 14 bases between. Germline CDR1 reads SGHDT; CDR2 reads YYEEEE. The length of the CDR3 is 15 residues. The DNA of the CDR3 is TGTGCCAGCAGCTTCCGATCCGGAGGGGCAGATACGCAGTATTTT. Translated: CASSFRSGGADTQYF.

This chain uses TRBV20-1 with TRBJ1-1; the D is unclear. The CDR3 is made up of 13 amino acids. Trimming removed 6 bases from V and 2 bases from J, with 13 bases in between. Germline CDR1 reads DFQATT; CDR2 reads SNEGSKA (reference sequence). CDR3 in DNA: TGCAGTGCCTTACGTCGATTAAACACTGAAGCTTTCTTT. Protein sequence: CSALRRLNTEAFF.

As concerns this clonotype: Since a much larger clone is just one base distant, this may be a read error. The V and J genes are TRBV7-6 and TRBJ2-3, with 9 bases lining up with TRBD2. Per germline, CDR1 SGHVS and CDR2 FNYEAQ. This CDR3 has 16 amino acids. The CDR3 reads CASSLDVAGAADTRYF. The DNA for the CDR3 is TGTGCCAGCAGCTTAGACGTAGCGGGAGCCGCAGATACGCGGTATTTT.

A single count supports this clonotype. The chain uses TRBV6-5 and TRBJ2-4; 10 nucleotides line up with TRBD1. Germline values: CDR1 MNHEY, CDR2 SVGAGI. The length of the CDR3 is 14 residues. Trimming took 5 bases from V and 13 from J; bases not matched to a gene: 11. The CDR3, as DNA: TGTGCCAGCAGTGGGACCCCGACAGGGGGCGACCAGTACTTC. Protein sequence: CASSGTPTGGDQYF.

The chain couples TRBV3-1 to TRBJ2-2; the D gene is possibly TRBD1 (6 bases). CDR1 and CDR2 from the germline V gene are LGHDT and YNNKEL (reference sequence). This CDR3 spans 14 amino acids. V was pared by 6 bases and J by 7 bases, with 15 bases between. The CDR3 loop is CASRTGTQNGELFF. The CDR3, as DNA: TGTGCCAGCAGAACCGGGACACAAAACGGGGAGCTGTTTTTT.

V is TRBV20-1 and J is TRBJ2-3; TRBD1 aligns across 8 bases. CDR1 is DFQATT and CDR2 is SNEGSKA in the germline V gene (reference sequence). J was trimmed by 5 bases and V by 4 bases; bases with no gene match: 2. This CDR3 is built from 12 residues. CDR3 loop: CSANDRGDTQYF. For the CDR3, the DNA is TGCAGTGCTAACGACAGGGGAGATACGCAGTATTTT.

The chain employs TRBV5-1 and TRBJ1-4; D not resolved. The V and J ends lost 2 bases and 4 bases respectively, with 15 bases between them. Per the germline V gene, CDR1 is SGHRS and CDR2 is YFSETQ. The CDR3 totals 16 residues. The CDR3, as DNA: TGCGCCAGCAGCTTATCTCACAGCTCGGGTAATGAAAAACTGTTTTTT. Amino acid sequence: CASSLSHSSGNEKLFF.